This T cell receptor (beta chain) was obtained from a study of blood T cell repertoires in COVID-19. About the study: COVID-19 samples, acute and convalescent, were from the United States, Italy and Spain. From T cells, B-cell-depleted T cells, or PBMCs came the material, which was cDNA or gDNA.

In Seattle, patients joined the study during active infection and were tracked longitudinally. As processed by the authors: Amplification of reference gene primers was used by the study to estimate nucleated cell counts. Sequenced by immunoSEQ multiplex PCR; TCRdb stores in-frame clones only, minus some. That table furnishes V, J and clone size, whereas the DNA furnished D and trimming. The sample consists of about 180,000 clones, around 83% of them appearing once. This CDR3 is built from 14 residues. Germline lookup yields CDR1 MNHEY and CDR2 SVGAGI. Trimming pared 6 bases from V and 4 bases from J, leaving 15 bases between.

The V gene is TRBV6-5, the J gene TRBJ1-2; D perhaps matches TRBD1 (5 bases). The TCR was taken from a woman between 65 and 79 years old with COVID-19, enrolled during active disease. Input material: peripheral blood. The CDR3 region has the DNA TGTGCCAGCAGAGGAGAAGACAGAATCTATGGCTACACCTTC. Encoded protein: CASRGEDRIYGYTF.